This entry describes one T cell receptor beta chain. The specificity of this receptor is unknown. No base quality information exists; no much larger clone differs at one position. This sample was taken from a study of blood T cell repertoires in COVID-19 (dated by TCRdb to about 2020). In terms of the full investigation: Samples from collaborators originated in the United States, Italy and Spain and spanned both the acute and convalescent phases of COVID-19. Samples came from the ongoing ImmuneRACE study (first 160 participants) plus 1,254 subjects from 6 global collaborators. Subjects who had been exposed to COVID-19, were actively infected with it, or had recovered from it provided the deeply sampled blood TCRbeta repertoires that made up the dataset. A de-identified subject ID, COVID-19 status, age in years and sex were almost always included in the sample metadata. The prospective study material was composed of cDNA or gDNA derived from T cells, B-cell-depleted T cells, or PBMCs. A freely available public database, intended as a resource for researchers studying the immune response to SARS-CoV-2, is where the repertoires were released. Where available, HLA class I and class II types were taken from metadata supplied by the sample provider and were not determined by assay-based typing. The full study reports these points: Clinical and demographic metadata were provided uncurated, with the amount varying by source and participant.

The collaborating institutions used their own protocols to collect whole blood in K2EDTA tubes. For TCRbeta analysis, collaborators shipped samples as frozen whole blood, isolated PBMCs, or DNA extracted from either of those sample types. V is clipped by 5 bases and J by 7 bases, and the sequence between their germline boundaries is 11 bases long. Spanning cysteine to phenylalanine, the CDR3 consists of 13 amino acids. Left in the record is the CDR3 DNA by itself, 39 bases read in frame from the first base. CDR1 and CDR2 (SGHTA, FQGNSA) derive from the germline V gene. TCRbeta CDR3 regions were amplified from genomic DNA by means of the immunoSEQ Assay, a bias-controlled multiplex PCR. In the authors' own workflow: Within the assay, amplification of reference gene primers was used to estimate how many nucleated cells each sample contained. To quantify the absolute abundance of each unique TCRbeta CDR3 rearrangement, sequence reads were collapsed and filtered. For each sample, productive Simpson clonality was calculated by taking the square root of Simpson's diversity index across productive rearrangements. TCRdb re-hosts the immuneACCESS table, in-frame sequences only. Its copies lack some clones; in the studies checked, an unresolved V gene accounts for under half of them, and the cause for the rest is not known. V, J and clone size are taken as reported in that table, and D and trimming were inferred from the DNA itself. In all, the sample holds more than 400,000 clones, and approximately 83% of those were seen once. In total, the top ten clones hold 3% to 4% of the sample.

Source material: peripheral blood. The TCR was taken from a human donor in a cohort sampled during active COVID-19. The rearrangement joined TRBV7-2 to TRBJ1-4; the D segment could be TRBD1, given 6 matching bases. Here the CDR3 is given as CASSRARGEKLFF. The base sequence is TGTGCCAGCAGCCGGGCCAGGGGTGAAAAACTGTTTTTT.